In its sample, the clone carrying this TCR beta chain was seen a few times. Its antigen remains unidentified. Germline assignment: CDR1 DFQATT and CDR2 SNEGSKA (reference sequence). J gave up 6 bases and V 1 base, and 5 bases lay outside the gene matches. This CDR3 has 14 residues. Template material for TCR beta VDJ and CDR3 profiling consisted of genomic DNA. TCRdb redid the calling of the reads with MiXCR, one entry per CDR3 protein. The sample holds about 270,000 distinct CDR3 sequences, around 60% seen once. This entry is derived from a study of CD8+CD57+ T cells in acquired aplastic anemia. The overall study: Sorted cells (CD4+ and CD8+) yielded DNA amounts that averaged roughly 3.2 ug. Study-wide results and caveats: Patients and controls turned out to have roughly 31 CD8+ CDR3 sequences in common.

The chain uses TRBV20-1 and TRBJ1-5, with TRBD1 matching 8 bases. The receptor's source is a human donor with severe aplastic anemia or a healthy control (not recorded which). Specimen: sorted CD4+, CD8+, or CD8+CD57+ T cells (not recorded which) from PBMCs. The CDR3 bases are TGCAGTGCTAGAGGCAGGGGGCTTGTTCAGCCCCAGCATTTT. As protein: CSARGRGLVQPQHF.